These 9 T cell receptor beta chains share one sample of origin, sequenced in a study of blood T cell repertoires in COVID-19. Assay: immunoSEQ multiplex PCR; the TCRdb copy retains only in-frame clones and omits some. This sample yields more than 400,000 clones, of which around 91% are seen a single time; 0.6% to 0.7% belongs to the top ten. The sequencing input was PBMCs or T cells enriched from blood (not recorded which). Receptors were obtained from a man younger than 30 who had recovered from COVID-19.

The chain has TRBV28 and TRBJ2-5; D is ambiguous. This CDR3 is built from 14 residues. Germline CDR1 reads MDHEN; CDR2 reads SYDVKM. Trimming pared 4 bases from V and 4 bases from J, leaving 13 bases between. CDR3 in DNA: TGTGCCAGCAGTTCCGGTCAATCTGGAGAGACCCAGTACTTC. Residues: CASSSGQSGETQYF.

The chain has TRBV7-8 and TRBJ2-5; weak D call: TRBD2 (5 bases). CDR3 length: 12 residues. CDR1 is SGHVS and CDR2 is FQNEAQ in the germline V gene. V was cut by 1 base and J by 5 bases, with 5 bases left in between. The chain's CDR3 is CASSLGEETQYF. CDR3 nucleotide sequence: TGTGCCAGCAGCTTAGGGGAGGAGACCCAGTACTTC. Based on the CDR3 plus reference TRBV7-8 and TRBJ2-5, the full variable domain is GAGVSQSPRYKVAKRGQDVALRCDPISGHVSLFWYQQALGQGPEFLTYFQNEAQLDKSGLPSDRFFAERPEGSVSTLKIQRTQQEDSAVYLCASSLGEETQYFGPGTRLLVL.

CDR3 sequence: CASSQDPGGYNEQFF. The CDR3 nucleotides read TGTGCCAGCAGCCAAGATCCAGGGGGCTACAATGAGCAGTTCTTC. V gene TRBV4-2 combines with J gene TRBJ2-1; 7 nucleotides line up with TRBD1. This CDR3 comprises 15 residues. Germline assignment: CDR1 LGHNA and CDR2 YNFKEQ. Trimming took 0 bases from V and 3 from J; bases not matched to a gene: 2.

V gene TRBV5-1 combines with J gene TRBJ2-1, with TRBD2 matching over 10 bases. This CDR3 comprises 15 residues. Germline trimming cut 5 bases from V and 10 bases from J; bases unmatched to any gene: 12. Germline CDR1 is SGHRS and CDR2 is YFSETQ. CDR3 coding DNA: TGCGCCAGCAGTTACGGAGCGGGGGGGCCGGAGGAGCAGTTCTTC. Translation gives CASSYGAGGPEEQFF. The complete variable domain, with remaining parts taken from reference TRBV5-1 and TRBJ2-1, reads KAGVTQTPRYLIKTRGQQVTLSCSPISGHRSVSWYQQTPGQGLQFLFEYFSETQRNKGNFPGRFSGRQFSNSRSEMNVSTLELGDSALYLCASSYGAGGPEEQFFGPGTRLTVL.

The chain joins TRBV24-1 to TRBJ1-2; D might be TRBD1 (6 bases). The CDR3 loop spans 12 amino acids. The ends were cut back, 6 bases at V and 4 bases at J, with 8 bases in the middle. Germline loops: CDR1 KGHDR, CDR2 SFDVKD. The CDR3 DNA is TGTGCCACCAGTCTGGACAGCTATGGCTACACCTTC. Translated, it gives CATSLDSYGYTF.

The rearrangement uses TRBV18 and TRBJ1-5; TRBD1 matches 10 bases. V lost 3 bases to trimming and J lost 5 bases; unmatched junction nucleotides: 1. From germline, CDR1 is KGHSH and CDR2 LQKENI. The length of the CDR3 is 14 residues. The CDR3 loop is CASSPGQGDQPQHF. DNA of the CDR3: TGTGCCAGCTCACCCGGACAGGGGGATCAGCCCCAGCATTTT.

As concerns this clone: Other DNA sequences of this sample code for an identical CDR3. The chain recombines TRBV29-1 with TRBJ1-1; a weak D match, TRBD1 (5 bases). Germline V gene data show CDR1 as SQVTM and CDR2 as ANQGSEA. This CDR3 has 13 amino acids. The germline V and J ends were trimmed by 6 bases and 0 bases, with 11 bases remaining between them. CDR3 sequence: CSVGGRLNTEAFF. Written as DNA, the CDR3 is TGCAGCGTGGGGGGGAGATTGAACACTGAAGCTTTCTTT.

The rearrangement links TRBV18 to TRBJ2-7; 14 nucleotides match TRBD2. This CDR3 has 17 residues. V shed 1 base and J 7 bases; nucleotides not matched to a gene: 9. CDR1 is KGHSH, CDR2 LQKENI, per germline. The CDR3 nucleotides are TGTGCCAGCTCACCACTCAGTTCGGGACTAGCGGGGGCAGAGCAGTACTTC. It yields the protein CASSPLSSGLAGAEQYF.

The chain couples TRBV12-1 to TRBJ2-2; the table gives TRBD2 as D, unverified against the DNA. TRBV12-1 is designated a pseudogene. CDR3 length: 18 residues. CDR3 region: CASSFPGGLAANTGELFF. CDR3 DNA: TGTGCCAGCAGCTTTCCCGGGGGGCTAGCGGCGAACACCGGGGAGCTGTTTTTT.